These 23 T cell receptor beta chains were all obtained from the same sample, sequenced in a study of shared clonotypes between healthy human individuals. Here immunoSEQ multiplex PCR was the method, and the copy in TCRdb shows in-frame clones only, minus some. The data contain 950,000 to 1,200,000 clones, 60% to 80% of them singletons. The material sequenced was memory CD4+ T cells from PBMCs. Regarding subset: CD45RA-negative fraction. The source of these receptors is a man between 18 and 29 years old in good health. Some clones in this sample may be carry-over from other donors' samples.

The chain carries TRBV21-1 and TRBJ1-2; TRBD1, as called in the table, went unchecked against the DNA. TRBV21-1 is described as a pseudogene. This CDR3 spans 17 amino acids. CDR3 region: CASSIECRDNRRYGYTF. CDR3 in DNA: TGTGCCAGCAGCATTGAATGCCGGGACAACAGGCGATATGGCTACACCTTC.

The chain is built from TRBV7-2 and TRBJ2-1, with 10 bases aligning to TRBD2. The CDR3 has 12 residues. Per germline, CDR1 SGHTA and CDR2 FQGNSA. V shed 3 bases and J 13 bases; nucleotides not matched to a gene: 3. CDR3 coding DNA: TGTGCCAGCAGCTTGAGCGGGAGGGCCCAGTTCTTC. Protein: CASSLSGRAQFF.

CDR3 nucleotide sequence: TGTGCCAGCAGCCCTTCGGGACAGGGGACACCTGAAGCTTTCTTT. It translates to CASSPSGQGTPEAFF. This chain uses TRBV7-9 with TRBJ1-1, with 10 bases lining up with TRBD1. The junction had 9 bases not matched to a gene; V was cut back by 5 bases and J by 6 bases. Germline V gene data show CDR1 as SEHNR and CDR2 as FQNEAQ (reference sequence). The CDR3 spans 15 residues.

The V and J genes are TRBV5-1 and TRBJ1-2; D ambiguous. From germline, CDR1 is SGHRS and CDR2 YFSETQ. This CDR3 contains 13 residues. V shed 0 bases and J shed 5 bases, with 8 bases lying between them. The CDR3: CASSLAGEYGYTF. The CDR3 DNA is TGCGCCAGCAGCTTGGCCGGCGAGTATGGCTACACCTTC.

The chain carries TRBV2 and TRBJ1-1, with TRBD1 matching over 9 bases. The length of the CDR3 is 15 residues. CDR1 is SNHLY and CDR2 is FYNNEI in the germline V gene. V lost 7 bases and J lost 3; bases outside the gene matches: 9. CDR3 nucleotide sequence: TGTGCCAGCAAAATACTCCGGGACAGGGACACTGAAGCTTTCTTT. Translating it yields CASKILRDRDTEAFF.

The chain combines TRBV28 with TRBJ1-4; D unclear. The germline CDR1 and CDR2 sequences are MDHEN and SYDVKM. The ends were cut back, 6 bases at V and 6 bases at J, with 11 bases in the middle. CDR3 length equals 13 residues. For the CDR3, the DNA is TGTGCCAGCAGGTCGACACTTCATGAAAAACTGTTTTTT. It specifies CASRSTLHEKLFF.

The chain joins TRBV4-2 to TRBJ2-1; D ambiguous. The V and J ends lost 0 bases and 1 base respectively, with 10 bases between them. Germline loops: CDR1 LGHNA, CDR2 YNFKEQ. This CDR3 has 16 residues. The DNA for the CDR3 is TGTGCCAGCAGCCAAGATTCCAGGCCATCCTACAATGAGCAGTTCTTC. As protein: CASSQDSRPSYNEQFF.

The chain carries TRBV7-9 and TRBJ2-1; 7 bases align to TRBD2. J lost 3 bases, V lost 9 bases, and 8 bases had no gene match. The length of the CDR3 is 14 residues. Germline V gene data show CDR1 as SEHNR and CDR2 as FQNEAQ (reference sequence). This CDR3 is CASSLRGSYNEQFF. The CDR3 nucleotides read TGTGCCAGTAGCCTGCGCGGGAGCTACAATGAGCAGTTCTTC.

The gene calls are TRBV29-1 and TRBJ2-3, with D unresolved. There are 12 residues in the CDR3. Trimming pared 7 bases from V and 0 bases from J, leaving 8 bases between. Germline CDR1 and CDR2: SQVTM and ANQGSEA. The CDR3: CSAAPSTDTQYF. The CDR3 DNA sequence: TGCAGCGCTGCCCCAAGCACAGATACGCAGTATTTT.

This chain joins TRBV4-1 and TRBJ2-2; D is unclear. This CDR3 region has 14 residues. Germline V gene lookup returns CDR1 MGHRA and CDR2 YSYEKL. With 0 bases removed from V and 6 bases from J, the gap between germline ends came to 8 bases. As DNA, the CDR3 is TGCGCCAGCAGCCAAGAAACCCATCCCGGGGAGCTGTTTTTT. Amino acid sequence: CASSQETHPGELFF.

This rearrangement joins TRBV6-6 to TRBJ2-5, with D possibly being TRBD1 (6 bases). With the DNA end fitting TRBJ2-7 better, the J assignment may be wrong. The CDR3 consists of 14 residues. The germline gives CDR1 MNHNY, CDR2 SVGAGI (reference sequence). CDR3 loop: CASSPARGIVEQYF. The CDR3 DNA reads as TGTGCCAGCAGCCCTGCTAGGGGGATCGTCGAGCAGTACTTC.

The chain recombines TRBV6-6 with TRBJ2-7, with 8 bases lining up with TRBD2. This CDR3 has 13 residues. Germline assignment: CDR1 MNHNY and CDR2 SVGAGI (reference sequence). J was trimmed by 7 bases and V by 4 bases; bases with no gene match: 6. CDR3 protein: CASSSPGGGEQYF. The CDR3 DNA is TGTGCCAGCAGTTCCCCCGGCGGGGGGGAGCAGTACTTC.

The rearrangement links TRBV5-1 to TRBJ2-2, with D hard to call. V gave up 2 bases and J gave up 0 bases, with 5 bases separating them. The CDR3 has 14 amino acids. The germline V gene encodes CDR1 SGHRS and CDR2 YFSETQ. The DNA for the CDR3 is TGCGCCAGCAGCTTAATCTCGAACACCGGGGAGCTGTTTTTT. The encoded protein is CASSLISNTGELFF.

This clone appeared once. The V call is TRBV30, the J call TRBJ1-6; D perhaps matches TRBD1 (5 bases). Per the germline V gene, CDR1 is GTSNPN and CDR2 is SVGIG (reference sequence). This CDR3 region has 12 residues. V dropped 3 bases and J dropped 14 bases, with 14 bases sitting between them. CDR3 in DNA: TGTGCCTGGAGCGCCAGCGGGACGGCCCTCCACTTT. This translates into CAWSASGTALHF.

The CDR3: CASSSTLGTSGSYNEQFF. The CDR3 DNA sequence: TGTGCCAGCAGTTCCACCCTGGGGACTAGCGGCTCCTACAATGAGCAGTTCTTC. The chain combines TRBV27 with TRBJ2-1, with 11 bases identical to TRBD2. The CDR3 is made up of 18 amino acids. V dropped 4 bases and J dropped 0; count of bases not matched to a gene: 8. Germline values: CDR1 MNHEY, CDR2 SMNVEV (reference sequence).

The CDR3 spells CARNLWYEQYF. The CDR3 DNA follows: TGTGCCAGGAACCTTTGGTACGAGCAGTACTTC. The rearrangement links TRBV19 to TRBJ2-7; D uncertain. CDR3 length: 11 residues. With 9 bases removed from V and 4 bases from J, the gap between germline ends came to 10 bases. Germline-derived CDR1 and CDR2 are LNHDA and SQIVND (reference sequence).

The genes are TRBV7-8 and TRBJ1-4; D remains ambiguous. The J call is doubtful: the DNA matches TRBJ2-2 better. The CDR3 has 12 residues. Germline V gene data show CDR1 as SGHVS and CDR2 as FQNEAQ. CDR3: CASSPGRGELFF. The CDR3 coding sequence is TGTGCCAGCAGCCCAGGCCGCGGGGAGCTGTTTTTT.

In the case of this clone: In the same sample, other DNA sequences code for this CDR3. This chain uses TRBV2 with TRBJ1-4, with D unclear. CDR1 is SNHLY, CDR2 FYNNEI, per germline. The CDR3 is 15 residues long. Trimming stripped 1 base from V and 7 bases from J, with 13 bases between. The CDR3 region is CASSEGTGRGEKLFF. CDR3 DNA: TGTGCCAGCAGTGAAGGTACCGGGAGAGGTGAAAAACTGTTTTTT.

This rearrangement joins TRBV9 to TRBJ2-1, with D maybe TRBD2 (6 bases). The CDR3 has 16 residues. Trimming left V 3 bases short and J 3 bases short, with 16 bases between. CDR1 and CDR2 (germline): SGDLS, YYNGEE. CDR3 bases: TGTGCCAGCAGCGCCGGCGGGGCGAGACACTACAATGAGCAGTTCTTC. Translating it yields CASSAGGARHYNEQFF. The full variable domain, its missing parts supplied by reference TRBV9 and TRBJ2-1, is DSGVTQTPKHLITATGQRVTLRCSPRSGDLSVYWYQQSLDQGLQFLIQYYNGEERAKGNILERFSAQQFPDLHSELNLSSLELGDSALYFCASSAGGARHYNEQFFGPGTRLTVL.

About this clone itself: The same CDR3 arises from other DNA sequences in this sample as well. The CDR3 region is CASSLGVSGANVLTF. The CDR3 region has the DNA TGTGCCAGCAGCTTGGGGGTATCCGGGGCCAACGTCCTGACTTTC. The chain is built from TRBV5-6 and TRBJ2-6; no clear D gene. The germline gives CDR1 SGHDT, CDR2 YYEEEE. CDR3 length equals 15 residues. The V end lost 0 bases, the J end lost 4 bases, and 8 bases lay between the germline ends.

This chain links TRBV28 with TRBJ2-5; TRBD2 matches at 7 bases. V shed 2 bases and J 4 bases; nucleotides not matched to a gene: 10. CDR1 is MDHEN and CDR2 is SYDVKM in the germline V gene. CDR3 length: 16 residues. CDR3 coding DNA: TGTGCCAGCAGTTTAACGGGGGAGGGATTTCGAGAGACCCAGTACTTC. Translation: CASSLTGEGFRETQYF. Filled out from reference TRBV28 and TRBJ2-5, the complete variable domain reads DVKVTQSSRYLVKRTGEKVFLECVQDMDHENMFWYRQDPGLGLRLIYFSYDVKMKEKGDIPEGYSVSREKKERFSLILESASTNQTSMYLCASSLTGEGFRETQYFGPGTRLLVL.

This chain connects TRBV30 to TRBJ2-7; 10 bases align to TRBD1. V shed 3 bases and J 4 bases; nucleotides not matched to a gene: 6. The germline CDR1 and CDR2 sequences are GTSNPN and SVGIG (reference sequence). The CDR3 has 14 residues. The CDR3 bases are TGTGCCTGGAGGGGGACAGGGGCGGGATACGAGCAGTACTTC. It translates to CAWRGTGAGYEQYF. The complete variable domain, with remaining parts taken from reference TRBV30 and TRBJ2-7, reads SQTIHQWPATLVQPVGSPLSLECTVEGTSNPNLYWYRQAAGRGLQLLFYSVGIGQISSEVPQNLSASRPQDRQFILSSKKLLLSDSGFYLCAWRGTGAGYEQYFGPGTRLTVT.

CDR3 nucleotide sequence: TGTGCCAGCAGTTTAGGGGCGGGCTGGAGCGAGCAGTTCTTC. Residues: CASSLGAGWSEQFF. The genes are TRBV28 and TRBJ2-1; TRBD1 or TRBD2 may be the D gene (5 bases each). CDR1 is MDHEN and CDR2 is SYDVKM in the germline V gene. Trimming cost V 2 bases and J 10 bases, with 15 bases left between them. The CDR3 spans 14 residues. Filled out from reference TRBV28 and TRBJ2-1, the complete variable domain reads DVKVTQSSRYLVKRTGEKVFLECVQDMDHENMFWYRQDPGLGLRLIYFSYDVKMKEKGDIPEGYSVSREKKERFSLILESASTNQTSMYLCASSLGAGWSEQFFGPGTRLTVL.